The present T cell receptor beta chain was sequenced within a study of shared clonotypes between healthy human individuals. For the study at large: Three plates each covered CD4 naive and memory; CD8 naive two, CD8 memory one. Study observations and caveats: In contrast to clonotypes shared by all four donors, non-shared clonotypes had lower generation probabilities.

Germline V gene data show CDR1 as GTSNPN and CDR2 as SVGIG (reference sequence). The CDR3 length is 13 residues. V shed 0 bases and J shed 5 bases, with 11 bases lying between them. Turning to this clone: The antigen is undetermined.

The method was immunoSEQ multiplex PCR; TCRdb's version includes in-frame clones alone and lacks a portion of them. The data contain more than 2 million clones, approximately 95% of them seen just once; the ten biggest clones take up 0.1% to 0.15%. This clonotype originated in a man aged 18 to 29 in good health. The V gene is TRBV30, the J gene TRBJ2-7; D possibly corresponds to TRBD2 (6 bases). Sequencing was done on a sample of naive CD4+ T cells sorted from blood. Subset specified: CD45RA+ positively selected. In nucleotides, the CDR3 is TGTGCCTGGAGTGTGATGGGGGGTCACGAGCAGTACTTC. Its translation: CAWSVMGGHEQYF.